This note documents a single T cell receptor (beta chain) sequence. This sample stems from a study of blood T cell repertoires in COVID-19. Study overall: T cells, B-cell-depleted T cells, or PBMCs supplied cDNA or gDNA.

Libraries were prepared by immunoSEQ multiplex PCR; TCRdb keeps only in-frame clonotypes and omits some of them. Of around 450,000 clones in the sample, about nine tenths were seen once. Sequencing was done on a sample of PBMCs or T cells enriched from blood (not recorded which). The sequence derives from a woman in her late teens or twenties who had recovered from COVID-19.

The CDR3 sequence is CASSQSGGTITNEKLFF. The CDR3 DNA follows: TGTGCCAGCAGCCAAAGCGGGGGGACAATAACTAATGAAAAACTGTTTTTT. The J gene is TRBJ1-4, the V gene TRBV3-1 (or the pseudogene TRBV3-2), with a possible D match to TRBD1 (6 bases). Deletions cut 2 bases from V and 1 base from J, with 14 bases between. Germline V gene lookup returns CDR1 LGHDT and CDR2 YNNKEL (reference sequence). The CDR3 runs 17 residues.